These 23 T cell receptor beta chains were all obtained from the same sample, sequenced in a study of blood T cell repertoires in COVID-19. The method was immunoSEQ multiplex PCR; TCRdb's version includes in-frame clones alone and lacks a portion of them. Of tens of thousands of clones in the sample, approximately 86% are singletons; the top ten hold roughly 1.4%. Sequenced material: peripheral blood. These receptors all come from a woman aged 60-75 years with acute or convalescent COVID-19.

The genes are TRBV5-1 and TRBJ2-2, with 9 nucleotides matching TRBD1. Germline assignment: CDR1 SGHRS and CDR2 YFSETQ. V was pared by 3 bases and J by 5 bases, with 2 bases of the junction left unmatched. The CDR3 has 14 residues. The DNA of the CDR3 is TGCGCCAGCAGCTATGGGACAGGGACCGGGGAGCTGTTTTTT. This encodes CASSYGTGTGELFF.

The chain recombines TRBV2 with TRBJ2-3; D gene ambiguous. This CDR3 spans 15 amino acids. Trimming pared 2 bases from V and 0 bases from J, leaving 9 bases between. CDR1 SNHLY and CDR2 FYNNEI come from the germline V gene. CDR3 DNA sequence: TGTGCCAGCAGTGAATTACAGCATAGCACAGATACGCAGTATTTT. This encodes CASSELQHSTDTQYF.

The rearrangement joins TRBV6-5 to TRBJ1-1, with D perhaps TRBD1 (6 bases). Trimming left V 6 bases short and J 0 bases short, with 11 bases between. CDR1 MNHEY and CDR2 SVGAGI come from the germline V gene. This CDR3 contains 14 residues. DNA for the CDR3: TGTGCCAGCAGCTACACAGGGATGAACACTGAAGCTTTCTTT. Amino acids: CASSYTGMNTEAFF.

This chain connects TRBV3-1 (or the pseudogene TRBV3-2) to TRBJ1-2; 11 bases agree with TRBD1. This CDR3 contains 13 residues. After removal of 3 bases from V and 6 bases from J, the junction contained 0 bases not matched to a gene. CDR1 and CDR2 from the germline V gene are LGHDT and YNNKEL (reference sequence). The CDR3 reads CASSQGQGDGYTF. DNA of the CDR3: TGTGCCAGCAGCCAGGGACAGGGGGATGGCTACACCTTC.

V gene TRBV29-1 combines with J gene TRBJ2-7, with 10 bases identical to TRBD1. V shed 7 bases and J 1 base; nucleotides not matched to a gene: 10. This CDR3 has 15 residues. Germline V CDR1 and CDR2: SQVTM, ANQGSEA. DNA of the CDR3: TGCAGCGCCAACGTCGGGACAGGGGTGTCCTACGAGCAGTACTTC. Translating gives CSANVGTGVSYEQYF.

The CDR3 region is CASSQEREFYEQYF. The CDR3 DNA sequence: TGTGCCAGCAGCCAAGAGCGGGAGTTCTACGAGCAGTACTTC. V and J are TRBV3-1 (or the pseudogene TRBV3-2) and TRBJ2-7; 7 nucleotides line up with TRBD2. Looked up from germline, CDR1 is LGHDT and CDR2 is YNNKEL (reference sequence). This CDR3 is built from 14 residues. The V and J ends lost 0 bases and 3 bases, in that order; junction bases with no gene match: 2.

The DNA of the CDR3 is TGTGCCTGGAGTGTAGGGGCGAACACTGAAGCTTTCTTT. The encoded protein is CAWSVGANTEAFF. This chain connects TRBV30 to TRBJ1-1; D is possibly TRBD1 (5 bases). V was shortened by 0 bases and J by 1 base, with 6 bases between the two germline ends. The CDR3 has 13 amino acids. CDR1 GTSNPN and CDR2 SVGIG come from the germline V gene (reference sequence).

This clone was seen once. CDR3 nucleotide sequence: TGTGCCAGCAGTTTAAGGGAGGGACGTCCCCTCCACTTT. Translated, it gives CASSLREGRPLHF. V gene TRBV27 combines with J gene TRBJ1-6, with a tentative D call TRBD1 (5 bases). Per the germline V gene, CDR1 is MNHEY and CDR2 is SMNVEV (reference sequence). This CDR3 spans 13 amino acids. V was trimmed by 2 bases and J by 13 bases, leaving 12 bases between them.

V usage is TRBV29-1 and J usage is TRBJ1-1, with D perhaps matching TRBD1 (5 bases). The V end lost 4 bases, the J end lost 3 bases, and 12 bases lay between the germline ends. Germline lookup yields CDR1 SQVTM and CDR2 ANQGSEA. This CDR3 comprises 13 residues. The CDR3 loop is CSVGPQGYTEAFF. As DNA, the CDR3 is TGCAGCGTTGGACCCCAGGGCTACACTGAAGCTTTCTTT.

The chain uses TRBV6-5 and TRBJ1-3, with 9 bases identical to TRBD1. The CDR3 covers 13 residues. CDR1 and CDR2 (germline): MNHEY, SVGAGI. The V and J ends lost 8 bases and 7 bases, in that order; junction bases with no gene match: 6. CDR3 sequence: CASRQGGGNTIYF. The CDR3 nucleotides read TGTGCCAGCCGACAGGGGGGAGGTAACACCATATATTTT.

As for this clone: In the same sample, other DNA sequences code for this CDR3. This chain uses TRBV28 with TRBJ1-1, with D uncertain. Per germline, CDR1 MDHEN and CDR2 SYDVKM. The CDR3 extends over 12 amino acids. V was cut by 6 bases and J by 1 base, with 6 bases left in between. For the CDR3, the DNA is TGTGCCAGCAGCCTTCGGAACACTGAAGCTTTCTTT. It is translated as CASSLRNTEAFF.

By frequency in the sample, this clone is medium-sized. The chain is built from TRBV2 and TRBJ1-4, with TRBD1 identical over 7 bases. Trimming at V came to 4 bases and at J to 8 bases, leaving 7 bases not matched to a gene. CDR1 is SNHLY, CDR2 FYNNEI, per germline. This CDR3 spans 14 amino acids. The CDR3 protein is CASSGADRAEKLFF. CDR3 coding DNA: TGTGCCAGCAGTGGAGCAGACAGGGCCGAAAAACTGTTTTTT.

This clone appeared a single time. J is TRBJ1-6 and V is TRBV21-1. TRBV21-1 is labeled a pseudogene. This CDR3 is 15 amino acids long. CDR3: CASSRMYGINSPLHF. In DNA, the CDR3 is TGTGCCAGCAGCAGGATGTACGGGATTAATTCACCCCTCCACTTT.

This rearrangement joins TRBV28 to TRBJ1-2; possibly TRBD1 for D (5 bases). In germline, CDR1 is MDHEN, CDR2 SYDVKM. V lost 5 bases and J 3 bases, leaving 13 bases between the germline ends. The CDR3 consists of 14 residues. CDR3: CASSIGGLDYGYTF. CDR3 nucleotides: TGTGCCAGCAGTATTGGGGGGTTGGACTATGGCTACACCTTC.

The chain uses TRBV11-2 and TRBJ2-1; 13 bases map to TRBD2. The CDR3 has 17 residues. Germline V gives CDR1 SGHAT, CDR2 FQNNGV. J gave up 4 bases and V 1 base, and 4 bases lay outside the gene matches. DNA for the CDR3: TGTGCCAGCAGCTTAGGGACTAGCGGGAGTCTATACAATGAGCAGTTCTTC. Encoded protein: CASSLGTSGSLYNEQFF. Full variable domain (missing parts from reference TRBV11-2 and TRBJ2-1): EAGVAQSPRYKIIEKRQSVAFWCNPISGHATLYWYQQILGQGPKLLIQFQNNGVVDDSQLPKDRFSAERLKGVDSTLKIQPAKLEDSAVYLCASSLGTSGSLYNEQFFGPGTRLTVL.

The chain uses TRBV7-9 and TRBJ1-3; D remains unclear. V gave up 3 bases and J gave up 4 bases, with 16 bases separating them. The CDR3 is 16 amino acids. From germline, CDR1 is SEHNR and CDR2 FQNEAQ (reference sequence). This chain's CDR3 is CASSFLGRKEGNTIYF. The CDR3 DNA reads as TGTGCCAGCAGCTTCCTCGGGAGGAAGGAGGGAAACACCATATATTTT.

V gene TRBV10-2 combines with J gene TRBJ2-2; TRBD2 is a possible D gene (6 bases). V lost 7 bases and J lost 8, with 20 bases in between. This CDR3 is built from 15 residues. Germline-derived CDR1 and CDR2 are WSHSY and SAAADI. The CDR3 sequence: CASTNSMGGRGELFF. In nucleotides, the CDR3 is TGCGCCAGCACCAATTCGATGGGGGGACGGGGGGAGCTGTTTTTT.

This clone was counted between two and nine times. The chain joins TRBV19 to TRBJ1-3; tentative D call: TRBD1 (5 bases). Looked up from germline, CDR1 is LNHDA and CDR2 is SQIVND (reference sequence). The CDR3 is made up of 15 amino acids. Trimming cost V 1 base and J 1 base, with 8 bases left between them. This CDR3 reads CASSIVRGSGNTIYF. The CDR3 DNA is TGTGCCAGTAGTATAGTTCGGGGGTCTGGAAACACCATATATTTT.

The chain employs TRBV12-3 or TRBV12-4 and TRBJ2-1, with a possible D match to TRBD1 (5 bases). V dropped 2 bases and J dropped 8 bases, with 10 bases sitting between them. This CDR3 spans 13 amino acids. The CDR3 DNA is TGTGCCAGCAGTTTAAGGGGCGTCCATGAGCAGTTCTTC. It yields the protein CASSLRGVHEQFF.

This sequence joins TRBV5-1 and TRBJ2-7, with 9 bases aligning to TRBD1. Germline loops: CDR1 SGHRS, CDR2 YFSETQ. V shed 3 bases and J 4 bases; nucleotides not matched to a gene: 5. The CDR3 sequence is 14 residues long. DNA of the CDR3: TGCGCCAGCAGCTCCGGGACAGGGCATTACGAGCAGTACTTC. Its protein product is CASSSGTGHYEQYF. Looking up the rest from reference TRBV5-1 and TRBJ2-7 gives the full variable domain: KAGVTQTPRYLIKTRGQQVTLSCSPISGHRSVSWYQQTPGQGLQFLFEYFSETQRNKGNFPGRFSGRQFSNSRSEMNVSTLELGDSALYLCASSSGTGHYEQYFGPGTRLTVT.

The chain couples TRBV7-9 to TRBJ2-1; weak D call: TRBD2 (6 bases). In germline, CDR1 is SEHNR, CDR2 FQNEAQ (reference sequence). The CDR3 loop spans 16 amino acids. Trimming removed 3 bases from V and 6 bases from J, with 18 bases in between. The CDR3 nucleotides read TGTGCCAGCAGCTTGGCTCGGGGGACTGGAGTCAATGAGCAGTTCTTC. This encodes CASSLARGTGVNEQFF.

The chain couples TRBV27 to TRBJ1-2, with 7 bases aligning to TRBD1. Germline trimming cut 4 bases from V and 4 bases from J; bases unmatched to any gene: 3. CDR1 is MNHEY, CDR2 SMNVEV, per germline (reference sequence). The CDR3 covers 13 residues. The CDR3 nucleotides read TGTGCCAGCAGTTCGACAGGGACCTATGGCTACACCTTC. Its protein is CASSSTGTYGYTF.

This rearrangement joins TRBV9 to TRBJ2-5, with TRBD2 as a possible D gene (5 bases). V gave up 0 bases and J gave up 4 bases, with 13 bases separating them. Germline V gene data show CDR1 as SGDLS and CDR2 as YYNGEE. CDR3 length: 15 amino acids. The CDR3 nucleotides are TGTGCCAGCAGCGTAGACACGGGGAGAGGAGAGACCCAGTACTTC. As protein: CASSVDTGRGETQYF.